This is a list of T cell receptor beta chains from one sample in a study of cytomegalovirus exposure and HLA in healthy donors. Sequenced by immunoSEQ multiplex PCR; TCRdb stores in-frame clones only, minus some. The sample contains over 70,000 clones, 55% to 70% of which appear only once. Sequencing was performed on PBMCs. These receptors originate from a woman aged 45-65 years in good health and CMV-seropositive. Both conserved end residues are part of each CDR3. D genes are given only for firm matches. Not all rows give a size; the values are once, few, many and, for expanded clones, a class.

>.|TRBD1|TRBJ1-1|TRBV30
TGTGCCTGGACAGGGGGTGTCGAAGCTTTCTTT
CAWTGGVEAFF
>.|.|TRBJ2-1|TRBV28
TGTGCCAGCAGGACGACGGGACTCGGCTACAATGAGCAGTTCTTC
CASRTTGLGYNEQFF
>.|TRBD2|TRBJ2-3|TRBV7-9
TGTTCCAGCAGCTTAGCTAGCGGGGGGGCGAATACGCAGTATTTT
CSSSLASGGANTQYF
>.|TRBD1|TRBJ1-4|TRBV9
TGTGCCAGCAGCGGTACAGGGGTTCGGGAAAAACTGTTTTTT
CASSGTGVREKLFF
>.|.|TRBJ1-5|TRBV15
TGTGCCACCAGCAGAGATGTGGCTAATCAGCCCCAGCATTTT
CATSRDVANQPQHF
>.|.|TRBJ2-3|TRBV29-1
TGCAGCGTCATCGGAGATACGCAGTATTTT
CSVIGDTQYF
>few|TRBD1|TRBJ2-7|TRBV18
TGTGCCAGCTCACCATCAAATCCGGGACAGGGTGGGTACGAGCAGTACTTC
CASSPSNPGQGGYEQYF
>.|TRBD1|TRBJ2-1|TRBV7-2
TGTGCCAGCAGCCGCGGACAGGGGGTTTCCTACAATGAGCAGTTCTTC
CASSRGQGVSYNEQFF
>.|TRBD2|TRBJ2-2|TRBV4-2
TGTGCCAGCAGCCAAGATTGGACAGCGGGGGGTTGGACCGGGGAGCTGTTTTTT
CASSQDWTAGGWTGELFF
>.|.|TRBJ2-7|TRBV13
TGTGCCAGCAGCCGCGGAGACAGGGACTTGAACGAGCAGTACTTC
CASSRGDRDLNEQYF
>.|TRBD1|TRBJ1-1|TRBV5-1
TGCGCCAGCAAGGGACAGGGGGCTATGAACACTGAAGCTTTCTTT
CASKGQGAMNTEAFF
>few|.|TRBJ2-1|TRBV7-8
TGTGCCAGCAGGGGAGACAGGAGCACTCACAATGAGCAGTTCTTC
CASRGDRSTHNEQFF
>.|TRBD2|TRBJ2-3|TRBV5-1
TGCGCCAGCAGCCATACTAGCGGGGGTAGGACAGATACGCAGTATTTT
CASSHTSGGRTDTQYF
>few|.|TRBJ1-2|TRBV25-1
TGTGCCAGCAGCGTCGGGTTAAACTATGGCTACACCTTC
CASSVGLNYGYTF
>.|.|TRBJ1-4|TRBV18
TGTGCCAGCTCACTGTACCAACTCGGCGGCTCTAATGAAAAACTGTTTTTT
CASSLYQLGGSNEKLFF
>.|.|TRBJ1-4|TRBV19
TGTGCCAGTAGTGACGGGGGTGGGGATGAAAAACTGTTTTTT
CASSDGGGDEKLFF
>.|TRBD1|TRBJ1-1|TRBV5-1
TGCGCCAGCAGTTTTGGTGGGACAGGGACCACTGAAGCTTTCTTT
CASSFGGTGTTEAFF
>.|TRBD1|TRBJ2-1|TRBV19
TGTGCCAGTTCCACAGGGGGCTCCTACAATGAGCAGTTCTTC
CASSTGGSYNEQFF
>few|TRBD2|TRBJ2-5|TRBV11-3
TGTGCCAGCAGCTCCGGTTTGGGCGGGGGGATACAACAAGAGACCCAGTACTTC
CASSSGLGGGIQQETQYF
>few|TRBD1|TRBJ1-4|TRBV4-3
TGCGCCAGCAGCCCGGACAGGATCTCTGAAAAACTGTTTTTT
CASSPDRISEKLFF
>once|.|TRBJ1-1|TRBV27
TGTGCCAGCAGTTTAGGGGAGGGGTCCACTGAAGCTTTCTTT
CASSLGEGSTEAFF
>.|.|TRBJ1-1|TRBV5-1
TGCGCCAGCAGCTTGGGGGGAGACACTGAAGCTTTCTTT
CASSLGGDTEAFF